The clone carrying this T cell receptor (beta chain) was counted between two and nine times. The entry originates in a study of blood T cell repertoires in COVID-19. On the study more broadly: Material from acute and convalescent COVID-19 was sourced from the United States, Italy and Spain. Sample material is recorded as cDNA or gDNA derived from T cells, B-cell-depleted T cells, or PBMCs.

CDR3 size: 17 residues. Trimming removed 1 base from V and 7 bases from J; junction bases left unmatched: 10. The germline gives CDR1 SGHVS, CDR2 FNYEAQ. How the authors handled the data: Amplification of reference gene primers provided the estimated nucleated cell counts. Produced via immunoSEQ multiplex PCR; TCRdb's table is partial and in-frame only. The V and J calls and clone size are taken from that table; D and trimming were inferred from the DNA. The data show approximately 300,000 clones, 70% to 90% seen once. The chain uses TRBV7-6 and TRBJ1-4; 9 bases line up with TRBD1. The clonotype was recovered from a woman aged 50 to 65 with active or convalescent COVID-19. The specimen was peripheral blood. The CDR3 spells CASSLDPGGTGFEKLFF. CDR3 DNA sequence: TGTGCCAGCAGCTTAGATCCAGGCGGGACAGGGTTTGAAAAACTGTTTTTT. Based on the CDR3 plus reference TRBV7-6 and TRBJ1-4, the full variable domain is GAGVSQSPRYKVTKRGQDVALRCDPISGHVSLYWYRQALGQGPEFLTYFNYEAQQDKSGLPNDRFSAERPEGSISTLTIQRTEQRDSAMYRCASSLDPGGTGFEKLFFGSGTQLSVL.